This T cell receptor (beta chain) derives from a study of human T cells and chemical hapten exposure. Indicated time point: patch test 3, about 24 weeks after DPC sensitization. The sample's treatment: therapeutic diphenylcyclopropenone sensitization with weekly scalp DPC. In its sample, this clonotype was seen a few times. CDR1 and CDR2 from the germline V gene are SGHTA and FQGNSA. V was clipped by 4 bases and J by 3 bases; unmatched bases: 9. The CDR3 extends over 16 amino acids. TCRdb re-derived calls from the RACE reads in MiXCR, one entry per CDR3 protein. This sample yields 55,000 to 75,000 distinct CDR3 sequences, of which about an eighth are seen a single time; 2.4% belongs to the top ten.

Source: whole blood, taken in connection with sensitization to the hapten diphenylcyclopropenone (DPC). This chain links TRBV7-2 with TRBJ2-1; 7 bases match TRBD2. This clonotype originated in a man aged 30-40 years with alopecia areata. Some clones in this sample may be carry-over from other donors' samples. The CDR3 region has the DNA TGTGCCAGCAGCTGGAAGGGGCCTAGCGGCTACAATGAGCAGTTCTTC. It codes for CASSWKGPSGYNEQFF.